The rows below give T cell receptor beta chains drawn from one sample of a study of cytomegalovirus exposure and HLA in healthy donors. Clones were read by immunoSEQ multiplex PCR, and TCRdb kept only the in-frame ones, dropping some. The sample carries fewer than 60,000 clones, roughly 80% recorded once. Material: PBMCs. The receptors were gathered from a woman between 40 and 55 years old in good health and CMV-seropositive. Both conserved end residues are part of each CDR3. The D gene is left open where the match is weak. The listing skips clone size in some rows; elsewhere it reads once, few, many or a size class.

v_call: TRBV11-2
d_call: TRBD2
clone_size: few
j_call: TRBJ2-7
cdr3_nt: TGTGCCAGTAGGAGCGGGGGCCTCACCTACGAGCAGTACTTC
cdr3_aa: CASRSGGLTYEQYF

v_call: TRBV25-1
d_call: TRBD1
clone_size: -
j_call: TRBJ1-3
cdr3_nt: TGTGCCAGCAGTGCCCGACAGGGTGAATCTGGAAACACCATATATTTT
cdr3_aa: CASSARQGESGNTIYF

v_call: TRBV6-5
d_call: -
clone_size: -
j_call: TRBJ2-3
cdr3_nt: TGTGCCAGCAGTTACTCTACGGGGGTTGGGGGAGATACGCAGTATTTT
cdr3_aa: CASSYSTGVGGDTQYF

v_call: TRBV11-2
d_call: -
clone_size: -
j_call: TRBJ2-5
cdr3_nt: TGTGCCAGCAGCCCACCCCTGGGGGCAGAGACCCAGTACTTC
cdr3_aa: CASSPPLGAETQYF

v_call: TRBV4-1
d_call: TRBD1
clone_size: -
j_call: TRBJ1-5
cdr3_nt: TGCGCCAGCAGCCAAGGTGAGGGACAGTATAGCAATCAGCCCCAGCATTTT
cdr3_aa: CASSQGEGQYSNQPQHF

v_call: TRBV19
d_call: TRBD1
clone_size: -
j_call: TRBJ1-1
cdr3_nt: TGTGCCAGTAGTATTTCCCGCGGGACAGCCCTCAACACTGAAGCTTTCTTT
cdr3_aa: CASSISRGTALNTEAFF

v_call: TRBV11-2
d_call: TRBD1
clone_size: -
j_call: TRBJ1-1
cdr3_nt: TGTGCCAGCAGCCCGCCGGGACAGCCCAGGAACACTGAAGCTTTCTTT
cdr3_aa: CASSPPGQPRNTEAFF

v_call: TRBV2
d_call: -
clone_size: once
j_call: TRBJ2-2
cdr3_nt: TGTGCCAGCAAATCCGGAGGTACCGGGGAGCTGTTTTTT
cdr3_aa: CASKSGGTGELFF

v_call: TRBV27
d_call: -
clone_size: -
j_call: TRBJ2-5
cdr3_nt: TGTGCCAGCAGTTTCCGGTTCCAAGAGACCCAGTACTTC
cdr3_aa: CASSFRFQETQYF

v_call: TRBV30
d_call: TRBD1
clone_size: -
j_call: TRBJ1-5
cdr3_nt: TGTGCCTGGAGAGGTCAGGGGGCAAGGGGCAATCAGCCCCAGCATTTT
cdr3_aa: CAWRGQGARGNQPQHF

v_call: TRBV9
d_call: TRBD2
clone_size: few
j_call: TRBJ2-1
cdr3_nt: TGTGCCAGCAGCGTAGGAGCGGGGGGGCCCTATGAGCAGTTCTTC
cdr3_aa: CASSVGAGGPYEQFF

v_call: TRBV6-5
d_call: -
clone_size: few
j_call: TRBJ2-1
cdr3_nt: TGTGCCAGCAGTTACCGACAGTACAATGAGCAGTTCTTC
cdr3_aa: CASSYRQYNEQFF

v_call: TRBV19
d_call: TRBD1
clone_size: -
j_call: TRBJ1-4
cdr3_nt: TGTGCCAGTAGCCGGGACAGGGCCGAAAAACTGTTTTTT
cdr3_aa: CASSRDRAEKLFF

v_call: TRBV5-5
d_call: TRBD2
clone_size: -
j_call: TRBJ2-1
cdr3_nt: TGTGCCAGCAGCTTGGGACCTACTAGCGGGGGGACCAATGAGCAGTTCTTC
cdr3_aa: CASSLGPTSGGTNEQFF

v_call: TRBV7-3
d_call: -
clone_size: once
j_call: TRBJ1-2
cdr3_nt: TGTGCCAGCAGCCCCGGTGGCAGGGTTGAAGGCTACACCTTC
cdr3_aa: CASSPGGRVEGYTF

v_call: TRBV27
d_call: TRBD2
clone_size: -
j_call: TRBJ2-1
cdr3_nt: TGTGCCAGCAGTGAGCGGGGATATTACAATGAGCAGTTCTTC
cdr3_aa: CASSERGYYNEQFF

v_call: TRBV6-5
d_call: TRBD1
clone_size: -
j_call: TRBJ1-2
cdr3_nt: TGTGCCAGCAGTGCCCCGGGACAGCTCTACACCTTC
cdr3_aa: CASSAPGQLYTF

v_call: TRBV7-2
d_call: TRBD2
clone_size: few
j_call: TRBJ2-1
cdr3_nt: TGTGCCAGCAGTCAAACGGCGGGGGGTAGGGCTGAGCAGTTCTTC
cdr3_aa: CASSQTAGGRAEQFF

v_call: TRBV2
d_call: -
clone_size: -
j_call: TRBJ1-2
cdr3_nt: TGTGCCAGTATGGACAGACACTATGGCTACACCTTC
cdr3_aa: CASMDRHYGYTF

v_call: TRBV15
d_call: TRBD1
clone_size: -
j_call: TRBJ2-5
cdr3_nt: TGTGCCACCAGCAGAGGGGGGACAGGGGGCCAAGAGACCCAGTACTTC
cdr3_aa: CATSRGGTGGQETQYF

v_call: TRBV6-5
d_call: -
clone_size: -
j_call: TRBJ2-3
cdr3_nt: TGTGCCAGCACCCCCCATGGGGGGACAGATACGCAGTATTTT
cdr3_aa: CASTPHGGTDTQYF

v_call: TRBV27
d_call: -
clone_size: -
j_call: TRBJ2-7
cdr3_nt: TGTGCCAGCAGTACATCAGGGACAATCTACGAGCAGTACTTC
cdr3_aa: CASSTSGTIYEQYF

v_call: TRBV2
d_call: TRBD2
clone_size: -
j_call: TRBJ2-5
cdr3_nt: TGTGCCAGCAGTCTCGAAGCGGGGGGGAAGCAGTACTTC
cdr3_aa: CASSLEAGGKQYF

v_call: TRBV7-9
d_call: -
clone_size: -
j_call: TRBJ2-7
cdr3_nt: TGTGCCAGCAGCGTAGCGGGACAGGGTCCCTACGAGCAGTACTTC
cdr3_aa: CASSVAGQGPYEQYF

v_call: TRBV6-6
d_call: TRBD1
clone_size: -
j_call: TRBJ1-5
cdr3_nt: TGTGCCAGCAGGCAGACAGGGTCCAATCAGCCCCAGCATTTT
cdr3_aa: CASRQTGSNQPQHF

v_call: TRBV7-6
d_call: -
clone_size: -
j_call: TRBJ1-1
cdr3_nt: TGTGCCAGCAGCTTAGCCGGGACAATGAACACTGAAGCTTTCTTT
cdr3_aa: CASSLAGTMNTEAFF

v_call: TRBV7-3
d_call: -
clone_size: -
j_call: TRBJ2-3
cdr3_nt: TGTGCCAGCAGCTCCCCACTATCCTCTACGCAGTATTTT
cdr3_aa: CASSSPLSSTQYF

v_call: TRBV6-1
d_call: TRBD1
clone_size: once
j_call: TRBJ1-2
cdr3_nt: TGTGCCAGCAGTGAAGCCGGGACAGGGGGGAACTATGGCTACACCTTC
cdr3_aa: CASSEAGTGGNYGYTF

v_call: TRBV19
d_call: TRBD1
clone_size: -
j_call: TRBJ1-1
cdr3_nt: TGTGCCAGTTACTCCGGGACAGTTGAAGCTTTCTTT
cdr3_aa: CASYSGTVEAFF

v_call: TRBV5-8
d_call: TRBD2
clone_size: -
j_call: TRBJ2-1
cdr3_nt: TGTGCCAGCAGCCCCGGGACTAGCGGTTACAATGAGCAGTTCTTC
cdr3_aa: CASSPGTSGYNEQFF

v_call: TRBV9
d_call: -
clone_size: once
j_call: TRBJ2-7
cdr3_nt: TGTGCCAGCAGCCCCTGGACTGCCCCCTACGAGCAGTACTTC
cdr3_aa: CASSPWTAPYEQYF

v_call: TRBV19
d_call: -
clone_size: -
j_call: TRBJ1-3
cdr3_nt: TGTGCCAGTAGTATGGGAGGCTCCTCTGGAAACACCATATATTTT
cdr3_aa: CASSMGGSSGNTIYF

v_call: TRBV29-1
d_call: -
clone_size: -
j_call: TRBJ2-3
cdr3_nt: TGCAGCGTTGCCAGGGGTCGAAGCACAGATACGCAGTATTTT
cdr3_aa: CSVARGRSTDTQYF

v_call: TRBV6-1
d_call: -
clone_size: -
j_call: TRBJ2-5
cdr3_nt: TGTGCCAGCAGTGGTGGCAGCCAAGAGACCCAGTACTTC
cdr3_aa: CASSGGSQETQYF

v_call: TRBV11-2
d_call: TRBD2
clone_size: -
j_call: TRBJ2-7
cdr3_nt: TGTGCCAGCAGCTTAGAGGGGCTAGCGGGGGTCTACGAGCAGTACTTC
cdr3_aa: CASSLEGLAGVYEQYF

v_call: TRBV5-5
d_call: -
clone_size: -
j_call: TRBJ2-3
cdr3_nt: TGTGCCAGCAGCTCCTTGGCAGGCACAGATACGCAGTATTTT
cdr3_aa: CASSSLAGTDTQYF

v_call: TRBV6-1
d_call: -
clone_size: few
j_call: TRBJ2-3
cdr3_nt: TGTGCCAGCAGTGCCGACAGGACGTCAGATACGCAGTATTTT
cdr3_aa: CASSADRTSDTQYF

v_call: TRBV19
d_call: -
clone_size: -
j_call: TRBJ1-1
cdr3_nt: TGTGCCAGTAGTGACAGCTACACTGAAGCTTTCTTT
cdr3_aa: CASSDSYTEAFF

v_call: TRBV29-1
d_call: -
clone_size: -
j_call: TRBJ2-1
cdr3_nt: TGCAGCGTTGCCCGGGACAAGGTTCGGTATGAGCAGTTCTTC
cdr3_aa: CSVARDKVRYEQFF

v_call: TRBV5-1
d_call: -
clone_size: -
j_call: TRBJ1-2
cdr3_nt: TGCGCCAGCAGCTCTGGGTATTTTGGGGCCGGCTATGGCTACACCTTC
cdr3_aa: CASSSGYFGAGYGYTF

v_call: TRBV11-2
d_call: -
clone_size: -
j_call: TRBJ2-7
cdr3_nt: TGTGCCAGCAGCTTAGACCAGGCCAGCCCTCCGTACTTC
cdr3_aa: CASSLDQASPPYF